A few counts support the clone carrying this T cell receptor beta chain. Those who donated were healthy HIV-negative adults, with no recent acute infections or vaccinations reported. Replicate PCRs from sorted subsets contained about 200 ng DNA, which is 29,000 or so T cell genomes. The assay was immunoSEQ multiplex PCR, and TCRdb's table has in-frame clones only and misses some. The sample shows around 2.3 million clones, approximately 94% of them seen only once. These data originate in a study of shared clonotypes between healthy human individuals. The CDR3 contains 15 residues. CDR1 MNHNS and CDR2 SASEGT come from the germline V gene. V was trimmed by 4 bases and J by 4 bases, leaving 16 bases between them.

The sample comprised naive CD4+ T cells sorted from blood. Subset specified: CD45RA+ positively selected. This clonotype was sampled from a man between 18 and 35 years old in good health. The chain carries TRBV6-1 and TRBJ1-1; D unresolved. In nucleotides, the CDR3 is TGTGCCAGCAGTGTATTCGGCGAATTACCCACTGAAGCTTTCTTT. It translates to CASSVFGELPTEAFF.